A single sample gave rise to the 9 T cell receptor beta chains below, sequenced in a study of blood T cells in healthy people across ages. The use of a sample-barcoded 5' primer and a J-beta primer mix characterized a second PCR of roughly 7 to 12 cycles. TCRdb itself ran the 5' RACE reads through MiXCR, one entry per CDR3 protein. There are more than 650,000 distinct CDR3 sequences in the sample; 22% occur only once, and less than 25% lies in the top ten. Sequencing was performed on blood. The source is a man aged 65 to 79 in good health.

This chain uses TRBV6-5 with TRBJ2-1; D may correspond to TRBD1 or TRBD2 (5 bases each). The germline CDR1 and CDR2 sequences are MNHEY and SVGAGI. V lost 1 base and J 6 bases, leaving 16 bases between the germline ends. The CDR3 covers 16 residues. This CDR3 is CASSYFFQGVSNEQFF. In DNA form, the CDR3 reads TGTGCCAGCAGTTACTTCTTCCAGGGAGTCTCCAATGAGCAGTTCTTC.

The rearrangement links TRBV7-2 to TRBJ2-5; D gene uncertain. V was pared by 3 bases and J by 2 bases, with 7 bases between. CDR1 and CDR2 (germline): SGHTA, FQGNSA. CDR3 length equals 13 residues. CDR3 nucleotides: TGTGCCAGCAGCTTTGAGAGGCAAGAGACCCAGTACTTC. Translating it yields CASSFERQETQYF.

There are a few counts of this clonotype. The CDR3 reads CASSEVRPLNTGELFF. The CDR3, as DNA: TGTGCCAGCAGTGAAGTTCGGCCCTTGAACACCGGGGAGCTGTTTTTT. The chain combines TRBV2 with TRBJ2-2, with D unresolved. The CDR3 contains 16 residues. The V end lost 1 base, the J end lost 1 base, and 10 bases lay between the germline ends. CDR1 and CDR2 from the germline V gene are SNHLY and FYNNEI. Variable domain in full (rest from reference TRBV2 and TRBJ2-2): EPEVTQTPSHQVTQMGQEVILRCVPISNHLYFYWYRQILGQKVEFLVSFYNNEISEKSEIFDDQFSVERPDGSNFTLKIRSTKLEDSAMYFCASSEVRPLNTGELFFGEGSRLTVL.

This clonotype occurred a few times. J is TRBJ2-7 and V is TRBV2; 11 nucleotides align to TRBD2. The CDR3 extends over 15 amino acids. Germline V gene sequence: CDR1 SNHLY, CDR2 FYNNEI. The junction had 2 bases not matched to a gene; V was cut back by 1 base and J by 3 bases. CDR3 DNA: TGTGCCAGCAGTGAAGGACTAGCGGGAAGCTACGAGCAGTACGTC. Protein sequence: CASSEGLAGSYEQYV.

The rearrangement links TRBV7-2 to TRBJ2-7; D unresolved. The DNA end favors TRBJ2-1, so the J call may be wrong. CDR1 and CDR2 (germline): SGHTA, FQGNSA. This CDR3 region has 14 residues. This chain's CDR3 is CASSLVGPPDEQFF. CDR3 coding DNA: TGTGCCAGCAGCTTAGTGGGCCCACCGGATGAGCAGTTCTTC.

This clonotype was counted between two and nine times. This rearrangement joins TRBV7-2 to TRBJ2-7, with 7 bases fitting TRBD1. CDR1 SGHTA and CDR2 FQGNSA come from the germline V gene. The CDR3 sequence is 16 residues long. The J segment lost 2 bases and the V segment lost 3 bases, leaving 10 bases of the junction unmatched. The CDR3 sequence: CASSLQGDYNPYEQYF. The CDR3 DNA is TGTGCCAGCAGCTTGCAGGGGGATTACAATCCCTACGAGCAGTACTTC. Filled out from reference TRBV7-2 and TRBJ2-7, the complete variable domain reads GAGVSQSPSNKVTEKGKDVELRCDPISGHTALYWYRQSLGQGLEFLIYFQGNSAPDKSGLPSDRFSAERTGGSVSTLTIQRTQQEDSAVYLCASSLQGDYNPYEQYFGPGTRLTVT.

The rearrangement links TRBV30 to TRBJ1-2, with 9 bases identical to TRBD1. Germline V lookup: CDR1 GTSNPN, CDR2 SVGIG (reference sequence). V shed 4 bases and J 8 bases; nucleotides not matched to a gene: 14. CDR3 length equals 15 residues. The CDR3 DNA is TGTGCCTGGAATCGGCTTACAGGGGGCTGGGGCGGCTACACCTTC. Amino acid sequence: CAWNRLTGGWGGYTF.

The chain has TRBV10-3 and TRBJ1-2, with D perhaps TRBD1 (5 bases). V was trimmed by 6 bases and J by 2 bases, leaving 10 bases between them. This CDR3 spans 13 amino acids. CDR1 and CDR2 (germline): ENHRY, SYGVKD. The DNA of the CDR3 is TGTGCCATCAGCCGGGACCCCAACTATGGCTACACCTTC. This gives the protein CAISRDPNYGYTF.

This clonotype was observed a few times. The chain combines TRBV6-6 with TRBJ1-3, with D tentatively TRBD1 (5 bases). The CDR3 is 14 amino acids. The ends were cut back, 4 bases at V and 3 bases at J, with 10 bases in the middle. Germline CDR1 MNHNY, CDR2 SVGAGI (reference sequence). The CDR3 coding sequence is TGTGCCAGCAGTTTACAGGCGGATGGAAACACCATATATTTT. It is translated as CASSLQADGNTIYF.